This T cell receptor (beta chain) was documented in a study of blood T cells in healthy people across ages. Through a sample-barcoded 5' primer and a J-beta primer mix, a second PCR was run for roughly 7 to 12 cycles. From the 5' RACE reads, TCRdb called clonotypes with MiXCR, one entry per CDR3 protein. The sample has about 650,000 distinct CDR3 sequences, 32% seen once; the top ten hold less than 20%. This CDR3 is 16 amino acids long. Trimming pared 0 bases from V and 2 bases from J, leaving 13 bases between. Per the germline V gene, CDR1 is LGHNA and CDR2 is YNFKEQ. The chain joins TRBV4-2 to TRBJ1-2; no clear D gene. This receptor was identified in a woman aged 80 or over in good health. Sequencing input: blood. Here the CDR3 DNA reads TGTGCCAGCAGCCAAGAGGCCGGTCAACAGAACTATGGCTACACCTTC. It yields the protein CASSQEAGQQNYGYTF.